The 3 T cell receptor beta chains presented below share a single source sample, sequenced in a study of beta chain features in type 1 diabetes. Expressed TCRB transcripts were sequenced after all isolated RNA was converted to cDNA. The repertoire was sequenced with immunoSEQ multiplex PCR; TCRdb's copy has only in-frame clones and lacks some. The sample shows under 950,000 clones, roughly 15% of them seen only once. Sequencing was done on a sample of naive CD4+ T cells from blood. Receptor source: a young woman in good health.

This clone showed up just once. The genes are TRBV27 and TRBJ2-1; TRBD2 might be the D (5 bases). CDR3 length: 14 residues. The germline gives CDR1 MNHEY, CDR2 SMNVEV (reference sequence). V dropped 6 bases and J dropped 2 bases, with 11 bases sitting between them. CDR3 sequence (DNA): TGTGCCAGCAGGGGCGGAGGAACCTACAATGAGCAGTTCTTC. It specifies CASRGGGTYNEQFF.

CDR3 loop: CASSRDRASEQFF. The CDR3 nucleotides are TGTGCCAGCAGCCGGGACAGGGCGAGTGAGCAGTTCTTC. The chain is built from TRBV7-2 and TRBJ2-1; 9 bases fit TRBD1. Trimming at V came to 5 bases and at J to 9 bases, leaving 5 bases not matched to a gene. Germline V lookup: CDR1 SGHTA, CDR2 FQGNSA. The CDR3 spans 13 residues.

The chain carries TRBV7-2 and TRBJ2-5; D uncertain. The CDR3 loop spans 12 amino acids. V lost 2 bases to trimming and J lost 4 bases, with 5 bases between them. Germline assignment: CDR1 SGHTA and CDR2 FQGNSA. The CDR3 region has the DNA TGTGCCAGCAGCTTACTGATAGAGACCCAGTACTTC. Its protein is CASSLLIETQYF.